The present T cell receptor (beta chain) was sequenced within a study of ipilimumab plus nivolumab after autologous stem cell transplantation (dated by TCRdb to 2020 to 2023). Looking at the study overall: Trial patients received a median of about 5 ipilimumab doses and 8 nivolumab doses. Both primary refractory and relapsed disease were represented in the DLBCL cohort, where 18-month progression-free survival was roughly 89% and 26%, respectively. Patients with high-risk diffuse large B cell lymphoma, mature T cell lymphoma, or multiple myeloma undergoing autologous transplant were enrolled in the trial. The intent-to-treat population of the trial was made up of 30 to 40 patients. Broad study findings and their caveats: Combined checkpoint inhibition as post-transplant consolidation was concluded by the authors to appear tolerable. According to the authors, a biologic rationale for studying the approach further came from T cell receptor repertoire, regulatory T cell phenotype and gut microbiota profiles.

Regarding this clone: The antigen it recognizes is unknown. No per-base quality is available; no much larger clone lies one base away.

The library was built by means of the immunoSEQ multiplex PCR assay. In TCRdb, the immuneACCESS table is reduced to in-frame sequences with V and J assigned. These tables do not hold every clone; where another copy was compared, an unresolved V gene accounts for under half, and the others remain unexplained. The sample data list about 15,000 clones, and over 60% of these were observed just once. The ten largest clones represent roughly 20% of the sample. Checkpoint therapy was initiated 14 to 28 days after autologous transplant, and ipilimumab was administered at 1 mg/kg intravenously on day 1 of selected weeks. The nivolumab dose was 3 mg/kg intravenously, delivered on day 1 of weeks 1, 4, 7, 10, and every two weeks through week 26. This Phase Ib clinical trial tested ipilimumab plus nivolumab, a combined checkpoint inhibition, as consolidation after autologous stem cell transplantation. The cysteine opens and the phenylalanine closes a CDR3 of 14 amino acids. Just the 42-base CDR3 DNA is kept, in frame starting at base 1. CDR1 and CDR2 are read off the germline V gene (reference sequence) as SSHAT and FNYEAQ.

Recombination connected TRBV7-7 to TRBJ2-5; TRBD2 agrees with 10 junctional bases. This receptor was identified in a male donor with diffuse large B-cell lymphoma. The sample was PBMCs, taken in a trial of ipilimumab plus nivolumab as post-transplant consolidation. At the DNA level, the sequence is TGTGCTAGCTCCCCAGCGGGGGGGGCAGAGACCCAGTACTTC. The translation is CASSPAGGAETQYF.